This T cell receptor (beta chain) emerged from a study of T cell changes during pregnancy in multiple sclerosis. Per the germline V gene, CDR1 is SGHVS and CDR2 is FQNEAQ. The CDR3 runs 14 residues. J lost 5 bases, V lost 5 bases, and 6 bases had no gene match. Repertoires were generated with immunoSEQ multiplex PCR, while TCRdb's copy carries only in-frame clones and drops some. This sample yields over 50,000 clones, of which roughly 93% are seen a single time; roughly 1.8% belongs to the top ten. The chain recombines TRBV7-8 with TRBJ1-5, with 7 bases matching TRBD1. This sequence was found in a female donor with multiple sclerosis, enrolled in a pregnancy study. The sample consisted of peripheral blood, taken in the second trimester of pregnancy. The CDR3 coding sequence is TGTGCCAGCAGCCAGGGACAGTATTATCAGCCCCAGCATTTT. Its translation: CASSQGQYYQPQHF.